The source of this TCR beta chain is a study of glioma-infiltrating T cells after dendritic cell vaccination. CDR3 length equals 13 residues. The V segment lost 1 base and the J segment 7 bases; nucleotides outside the gene matches: 4. Germline lookup yields CDR1 SGHRS and CDR2 YFSETQ. The PCR used 60 V beta and 13 J beta primers. Profiled with immunoSEQ multiplex PCR; TCRdb holds only in-frame clones, not every one. The sample gives roughly 98,000 clones, around 84% of which show up once; 15% to 18% is in the top ten. This sequence was found in a human donor with glioblastoma. Here the sequenced sample was blood, taken before dendritic cell vaccination. V usage is TRBV5-1 and J usage is TRBJ1-2, with 7 bases that match TRBD1. For the CDR3, the DNA is TGCGCCAGCAGCTTGACAGGGGCGGGTGGCTACACCTTC. Amino acid sequence: CASSLTGAGGYTF.